This TCR beta chain was recovered during a study of T-cell memory formation after mild COVID-19. The CDR3 is 11 residues long. Germline CDR1 and CDR2: SEHNR and FQNEAQ (reference sequence). Trimming left V 6 bases short and J 11 bases short, with 13 bases between. Study conclusions and caveats: There were some responding clones in pre-infection memory, which suggested that cross-reactive memory had joined. Clones that contracted from day 15 to 85 were balanced CD4/CD8, while later expanders leaned CD4+.

Researchers used 5'RACE with constant-segment primers to make TCR alpha and TCR beta cDNA libraries that carry sample barcodes and UMIs. TCRdb reprocessed the 5' RACE reads via MiXCR and lists one record per CDR3 protein. The sample includes roughly 400,000 distinct CDR3 sequences, around 17% of them seen just once. This clonotype was seen a few times. Its antigen is not identified. The sequenced sample consisted of PBMCs or a T cell subset sorted from them (not recorded which). This sequence joins TRBV7-9 and TRBJ1-1, with D maybe TRBD1 (5 bases). This sequence was found in a man younger than 30 who had mild COVID-19 (a few samples of this study predate the infection). Cell type and time point are not known. Here the CDR3 DNA reads TGTGCCAGCAGTCGAACACAGGAGGCTTTCTTT. It specifies CASSRTQEAFF. Full variable domain (rest looked up from reference TRBV7-9 and TRBJ1-1): DTGVSQNPRHKITKRGQNVTFRCDPISEHNRLYWYRQTLGQGPEFLTYFQNEAQLEKSRLLSDRFSAERPKGSFSTLEIQRTEQGDSAMYLCASSRTQEAFFGQGTRLTVV.